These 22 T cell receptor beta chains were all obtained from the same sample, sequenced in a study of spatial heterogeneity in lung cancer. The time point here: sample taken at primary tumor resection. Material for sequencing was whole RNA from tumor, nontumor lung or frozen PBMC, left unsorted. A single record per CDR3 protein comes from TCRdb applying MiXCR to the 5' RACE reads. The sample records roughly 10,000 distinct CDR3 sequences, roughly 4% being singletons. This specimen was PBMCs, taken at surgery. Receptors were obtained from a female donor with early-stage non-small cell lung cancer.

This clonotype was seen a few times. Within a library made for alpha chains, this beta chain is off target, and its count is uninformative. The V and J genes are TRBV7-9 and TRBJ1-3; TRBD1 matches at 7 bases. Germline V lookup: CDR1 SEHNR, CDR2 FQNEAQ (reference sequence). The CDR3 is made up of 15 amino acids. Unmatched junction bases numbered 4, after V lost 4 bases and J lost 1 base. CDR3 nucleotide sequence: TGTGCCAGCAGCTCACCGACAGGGTCTGGAAACACCATATATTTT. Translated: CASSSPTGSGNTIYF.

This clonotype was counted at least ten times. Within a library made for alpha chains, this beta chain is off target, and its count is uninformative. In DNA, the CDR3 is TGTGCCACCAGTGGCCCGGGACAGGAGATCTATGGCTACACCTTC. This codes for CATSGPGQEIYGYTF. This chain uses TRBV24-1 with TRBJ1-2; TRBD1 matches at 8 bases. The length of the CDR3 is 15 residues. J lost 4 bases, V lost 5 bases, and 8 bases had no gene match. The germline V gene encodes CDR1 KGHDR and CDR2 SFDVKD.

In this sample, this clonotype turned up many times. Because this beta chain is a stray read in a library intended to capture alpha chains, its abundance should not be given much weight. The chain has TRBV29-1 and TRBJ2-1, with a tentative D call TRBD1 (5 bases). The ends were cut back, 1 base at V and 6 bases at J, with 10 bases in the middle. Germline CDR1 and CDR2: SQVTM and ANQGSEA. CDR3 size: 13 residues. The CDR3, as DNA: TGCAGCGTTGAAGTCGGCAGGGTCAATGAGCAGTTCTTC. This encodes CSVEVGRVNEQFF.

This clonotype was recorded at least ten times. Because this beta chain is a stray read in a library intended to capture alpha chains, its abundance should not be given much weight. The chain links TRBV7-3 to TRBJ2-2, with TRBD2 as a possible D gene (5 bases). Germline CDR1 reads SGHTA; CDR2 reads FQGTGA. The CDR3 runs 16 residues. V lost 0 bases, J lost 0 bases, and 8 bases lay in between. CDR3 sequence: CASSLTPDSNTGELFF. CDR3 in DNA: TGTGCCAGCAGCTTAACCCCGGACTCGAACACCGGGGAGCTGTTTTTT.

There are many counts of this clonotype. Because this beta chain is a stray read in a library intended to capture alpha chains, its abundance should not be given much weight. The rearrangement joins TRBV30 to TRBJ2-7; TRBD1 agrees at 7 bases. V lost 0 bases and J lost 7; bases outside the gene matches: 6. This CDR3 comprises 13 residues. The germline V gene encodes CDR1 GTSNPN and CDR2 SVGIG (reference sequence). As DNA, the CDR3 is TGTGCCTGGAGTGTGAACAGGGGTACAGAGCAGTACTTC. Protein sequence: CAWSVNRGTEQYF.

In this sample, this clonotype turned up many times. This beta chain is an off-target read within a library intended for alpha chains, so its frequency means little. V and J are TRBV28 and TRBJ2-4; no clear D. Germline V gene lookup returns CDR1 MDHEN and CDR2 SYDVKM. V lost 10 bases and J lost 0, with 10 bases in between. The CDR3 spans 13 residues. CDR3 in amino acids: CATLDTAKNIQYF. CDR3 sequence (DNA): TGTGCCACCCTCGATACAGCCAAAAACATTCAGTACTTC.

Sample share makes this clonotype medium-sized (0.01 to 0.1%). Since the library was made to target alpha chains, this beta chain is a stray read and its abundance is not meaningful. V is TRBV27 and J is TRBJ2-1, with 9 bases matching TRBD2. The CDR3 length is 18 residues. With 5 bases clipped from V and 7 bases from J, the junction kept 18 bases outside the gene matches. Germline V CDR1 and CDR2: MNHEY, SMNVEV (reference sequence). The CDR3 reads CASSPAPPTSGGKNEQFF. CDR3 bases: TGTGCCAGCAGTCCCGCACCCCCGACTAGCGGCGGAAAGAATGAGCAGTTCTTC.

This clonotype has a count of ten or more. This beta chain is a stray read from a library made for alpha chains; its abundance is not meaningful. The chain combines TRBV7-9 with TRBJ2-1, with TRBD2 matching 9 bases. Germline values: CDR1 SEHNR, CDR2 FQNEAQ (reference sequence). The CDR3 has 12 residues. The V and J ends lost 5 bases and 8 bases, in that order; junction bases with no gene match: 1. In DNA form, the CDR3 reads TGTGCCAGCAGCCGGACTAGCGATGAGCAGTTCTTC. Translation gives CASSRTSDEQFF. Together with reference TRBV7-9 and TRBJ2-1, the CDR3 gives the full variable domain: DTGVSQNPRHKITKRGQNVTFRCDPISEHNRLYWYRQTLGQGPEFLTYFQNEAQLEKSRLLSDRFSAERPKGSFSTLEIQRTEQGDSAMYLCASSRTSDEQFFGPGTRLTVL.

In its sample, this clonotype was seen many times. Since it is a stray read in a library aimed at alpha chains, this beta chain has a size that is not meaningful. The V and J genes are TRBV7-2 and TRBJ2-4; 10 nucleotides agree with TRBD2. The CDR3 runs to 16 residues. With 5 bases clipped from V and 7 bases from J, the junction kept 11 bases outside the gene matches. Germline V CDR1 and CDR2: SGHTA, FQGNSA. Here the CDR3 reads CASSPRGSGGINIQYF. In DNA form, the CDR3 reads TGTGCCAGCAGCCCCCGGGGTAGCGGGGGGATCAACATTCAGTACTTC.

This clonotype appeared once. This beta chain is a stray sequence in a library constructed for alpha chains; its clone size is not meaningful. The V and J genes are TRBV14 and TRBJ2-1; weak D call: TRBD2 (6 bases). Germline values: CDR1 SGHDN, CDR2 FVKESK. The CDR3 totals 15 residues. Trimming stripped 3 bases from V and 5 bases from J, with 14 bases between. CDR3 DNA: TGTGCCAGCAGCCACGGAGGGAGCCAGAACAATGAGCAGTTCTTC. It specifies CASSHGGSQNNEQFF.

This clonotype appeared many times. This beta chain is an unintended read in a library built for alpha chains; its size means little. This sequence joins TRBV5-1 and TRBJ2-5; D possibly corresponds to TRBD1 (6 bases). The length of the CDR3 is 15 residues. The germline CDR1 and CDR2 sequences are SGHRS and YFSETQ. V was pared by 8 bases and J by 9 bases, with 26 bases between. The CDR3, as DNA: TGCGCCAGGTCTCTTGCTGTCGACAGGCTGTGGTCCCAGTACTTC. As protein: CARSLAVDRLWSQYF.

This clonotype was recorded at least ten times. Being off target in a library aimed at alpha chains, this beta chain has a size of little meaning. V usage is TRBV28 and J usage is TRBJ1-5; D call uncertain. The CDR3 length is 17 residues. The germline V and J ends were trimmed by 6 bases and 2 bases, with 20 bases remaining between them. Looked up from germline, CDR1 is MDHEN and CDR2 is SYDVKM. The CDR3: CASSPFSRTYGNQPQHF. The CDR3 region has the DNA TGTGCCAGCAGCCCCTTCAGTCGGACCTATGGCAATCAGCCCCAGCATTTT.

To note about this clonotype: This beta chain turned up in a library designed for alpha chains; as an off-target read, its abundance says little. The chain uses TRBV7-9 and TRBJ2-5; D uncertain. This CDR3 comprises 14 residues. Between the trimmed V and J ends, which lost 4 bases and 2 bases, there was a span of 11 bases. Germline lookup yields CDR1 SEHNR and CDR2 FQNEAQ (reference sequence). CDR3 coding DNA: TGTGCCAGCAGCTATAAGGGCCCTCAAGAGACCCAGTACTTC. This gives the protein CASSYKGPQETQYF.

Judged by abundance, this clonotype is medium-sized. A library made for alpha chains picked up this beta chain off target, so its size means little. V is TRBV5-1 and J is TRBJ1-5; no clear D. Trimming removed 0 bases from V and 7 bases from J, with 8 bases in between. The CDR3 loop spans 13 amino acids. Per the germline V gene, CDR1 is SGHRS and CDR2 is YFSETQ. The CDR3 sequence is CASSLGPEQPQHF. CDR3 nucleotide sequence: TGCGCCAGCAGCTTGGGGCCAGAGCAGCCCCAGCATTTT.

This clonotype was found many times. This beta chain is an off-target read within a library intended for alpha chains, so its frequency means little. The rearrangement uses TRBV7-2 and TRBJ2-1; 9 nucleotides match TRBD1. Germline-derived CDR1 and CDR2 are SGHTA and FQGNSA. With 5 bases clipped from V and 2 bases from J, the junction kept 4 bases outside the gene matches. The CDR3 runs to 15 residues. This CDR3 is CASSQDRGTYNEQFF. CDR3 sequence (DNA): TGTGCCAGCAGCCAGGACAGGGGTACCTACAATGAGCAGTTCTTC.

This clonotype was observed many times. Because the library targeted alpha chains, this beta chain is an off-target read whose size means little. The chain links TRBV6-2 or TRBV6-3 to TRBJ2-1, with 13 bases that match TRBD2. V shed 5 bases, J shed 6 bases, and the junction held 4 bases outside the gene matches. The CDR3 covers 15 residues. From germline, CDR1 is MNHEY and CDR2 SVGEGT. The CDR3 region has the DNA TGTGCCAGCAGTCCACTAGCGGGAGGGGTCAATGAGCAGTTCTTC. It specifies CASSPLAGGVNEQFF.

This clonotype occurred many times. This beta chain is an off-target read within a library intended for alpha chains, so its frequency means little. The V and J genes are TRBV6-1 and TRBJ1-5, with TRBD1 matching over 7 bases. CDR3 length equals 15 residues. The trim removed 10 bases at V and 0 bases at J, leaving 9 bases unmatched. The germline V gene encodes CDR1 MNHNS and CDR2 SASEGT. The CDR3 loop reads CATLDRPNSNQPQHF. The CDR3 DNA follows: TGTGCCACCCTGGACAGGCCAAATAGCAATCAGCCCCAGCATTTT.

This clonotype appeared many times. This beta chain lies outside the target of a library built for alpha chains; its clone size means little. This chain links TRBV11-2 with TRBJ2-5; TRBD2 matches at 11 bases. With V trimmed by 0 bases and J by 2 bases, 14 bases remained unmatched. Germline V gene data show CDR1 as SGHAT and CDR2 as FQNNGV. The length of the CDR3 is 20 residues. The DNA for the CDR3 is TGTGCCAGCAGCTTAGATCCTCCTGTCGCTAGCGGGAGGATACAAGAGACCCAGTACTTC. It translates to CASSLDPPVASGRIQETQYF.

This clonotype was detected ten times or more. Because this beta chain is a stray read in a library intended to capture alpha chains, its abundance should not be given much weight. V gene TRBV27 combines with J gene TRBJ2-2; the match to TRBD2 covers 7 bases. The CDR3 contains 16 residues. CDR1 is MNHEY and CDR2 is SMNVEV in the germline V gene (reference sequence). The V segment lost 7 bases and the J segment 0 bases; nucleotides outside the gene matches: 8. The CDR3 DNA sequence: TGTGCCAGCAACCCTCTGGGACTAACGAACACCGGGGAGCTGTTTTTT. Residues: CASNPLGLTNTGELFF.

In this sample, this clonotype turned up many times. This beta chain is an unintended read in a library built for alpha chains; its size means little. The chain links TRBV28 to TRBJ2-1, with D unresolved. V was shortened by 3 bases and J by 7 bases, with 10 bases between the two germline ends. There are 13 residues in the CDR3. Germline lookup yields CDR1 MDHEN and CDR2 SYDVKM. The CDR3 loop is CASSLESFNEQFF. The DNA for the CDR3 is TGTGCCAGCAGTTTGGAGAGTTTTAATGAGCAGTTCTTC.

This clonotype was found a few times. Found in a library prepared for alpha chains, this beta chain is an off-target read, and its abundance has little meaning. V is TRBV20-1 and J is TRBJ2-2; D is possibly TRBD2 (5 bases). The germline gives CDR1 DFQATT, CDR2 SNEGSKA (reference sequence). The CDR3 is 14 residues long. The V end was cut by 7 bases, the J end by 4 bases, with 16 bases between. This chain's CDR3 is CSGRGRPSTGELFF. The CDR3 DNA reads TGCAGTGGGAGAGGGCGCCCCAGCACCGGGGAGCTGTTTTTT.

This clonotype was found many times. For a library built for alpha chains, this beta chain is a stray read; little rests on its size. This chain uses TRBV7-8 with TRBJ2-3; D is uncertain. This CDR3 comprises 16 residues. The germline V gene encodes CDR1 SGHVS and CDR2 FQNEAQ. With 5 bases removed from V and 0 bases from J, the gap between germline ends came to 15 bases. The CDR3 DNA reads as TGTGCCAGCAGCGGCCGTCTTATACCTAGCACAGATACGCAGTATTTT. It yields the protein CASSGRLIPSTDTQYF.